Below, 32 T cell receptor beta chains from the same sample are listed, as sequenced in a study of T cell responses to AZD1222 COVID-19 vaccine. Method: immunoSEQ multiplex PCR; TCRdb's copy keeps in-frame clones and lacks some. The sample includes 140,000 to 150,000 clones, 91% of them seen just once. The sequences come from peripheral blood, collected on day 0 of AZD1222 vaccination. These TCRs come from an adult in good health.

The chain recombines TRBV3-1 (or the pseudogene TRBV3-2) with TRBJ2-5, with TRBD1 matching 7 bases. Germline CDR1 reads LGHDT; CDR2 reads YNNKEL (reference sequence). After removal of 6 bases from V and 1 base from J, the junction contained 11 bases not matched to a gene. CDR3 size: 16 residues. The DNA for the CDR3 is TGTGCCAGCAGTCTCGCGACAGGGCCACCCCAAGAGACCCAGTACTTC. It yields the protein CASSLATGPPQETQYF.

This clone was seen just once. CDR3 bases: TGTGCCAGCAGCACCTCGATCCCTCCAGGGAGGAGGAACACTGAAGCTTTCTTT. Protein product: CASSTSIPPGRRNTEAFF. The chain employs TRBV21-1 and TRBJ1-1. TRBV21-1 is designated a pseudogene. The CDR3 sequence is 18 residues long.

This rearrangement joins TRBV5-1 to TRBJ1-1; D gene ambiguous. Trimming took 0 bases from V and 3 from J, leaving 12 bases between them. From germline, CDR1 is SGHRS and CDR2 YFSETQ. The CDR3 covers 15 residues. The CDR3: CASSLVSGGYTEAFF. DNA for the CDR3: TGCGCCAGCAGCTTGGTAAGCGGAGGATACACTGAAGCTTTCTTT.

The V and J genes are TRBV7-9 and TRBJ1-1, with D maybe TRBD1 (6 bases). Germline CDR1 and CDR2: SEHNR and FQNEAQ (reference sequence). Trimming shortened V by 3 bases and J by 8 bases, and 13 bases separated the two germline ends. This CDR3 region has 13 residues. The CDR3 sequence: CASSFPGQPEAFF. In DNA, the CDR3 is TGTGCCAGCAGCTTCCCCGGACAGCCCGAAGCTTTCTTT.

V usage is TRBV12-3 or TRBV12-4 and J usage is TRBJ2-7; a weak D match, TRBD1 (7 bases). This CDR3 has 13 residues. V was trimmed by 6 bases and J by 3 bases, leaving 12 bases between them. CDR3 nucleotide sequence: TGTGCCAGCAGGGAGGGACAGCTCTACGAGCAGTACTTC. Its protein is CASREGQLYEQYF.

Written as DNA, the CDR3 is TGTGCCAGCAGTTACTTCGCAGGGGGCGCTGAAGCTTTCTTT. Translating it yields CASSYFAGGAEAFF. V is TRBV6-6 and J is TRBJ1-1, with TRBD1 matching 8 bases. The trim removed 1 base at V and 6 bases at J, leaving 4 bases unmatched. The CDR3 is 14 amino acids. The germline CDR1 and CDR2 sequences are MNHNY and SVGAGI (reference sequence).

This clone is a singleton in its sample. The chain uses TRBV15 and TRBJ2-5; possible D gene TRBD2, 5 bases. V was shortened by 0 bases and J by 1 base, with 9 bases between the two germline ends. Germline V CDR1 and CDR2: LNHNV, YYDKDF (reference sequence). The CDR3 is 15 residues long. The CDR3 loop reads CATSRDMGSQETQYF. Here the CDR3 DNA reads TGTGCCACCAGCAGAGATATGGGGAGCCAAGAGACCCAGTACTTC.

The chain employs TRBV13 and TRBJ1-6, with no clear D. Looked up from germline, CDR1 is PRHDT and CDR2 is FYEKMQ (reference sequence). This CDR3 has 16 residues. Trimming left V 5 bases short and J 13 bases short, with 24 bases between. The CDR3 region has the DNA TGTGCCAGCAGCCCGAGGGTCCGGGTCGCCAGCCCTCCCCTCCACTTT. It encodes CASSPRVRVASPPLHF.

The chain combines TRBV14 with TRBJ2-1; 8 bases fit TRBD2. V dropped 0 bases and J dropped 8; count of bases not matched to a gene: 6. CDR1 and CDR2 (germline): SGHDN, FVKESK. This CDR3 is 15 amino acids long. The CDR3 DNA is TGTGCCAGCAGCCAAGAGAACGGGAGGGTCGATGAGCAGTTCTTC. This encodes CASSQENGRVDEQFF.

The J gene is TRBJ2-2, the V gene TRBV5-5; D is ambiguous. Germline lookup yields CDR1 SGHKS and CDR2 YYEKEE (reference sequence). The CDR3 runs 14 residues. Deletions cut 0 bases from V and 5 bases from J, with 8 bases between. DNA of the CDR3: TGTGCCAGCAGCTTGGGACAAGAGACCGGGGAGCTGTTTTTT. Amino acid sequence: CASSLGQETGELFF.

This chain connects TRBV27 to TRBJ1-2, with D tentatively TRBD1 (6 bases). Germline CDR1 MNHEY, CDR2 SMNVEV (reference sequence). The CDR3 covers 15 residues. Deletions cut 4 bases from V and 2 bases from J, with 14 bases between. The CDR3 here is CASSSRGGRNYGYTF. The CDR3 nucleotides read TGTGCCAGCAGTTCACGTGGGGGGCGCAACTATGGCTACACCTTC.

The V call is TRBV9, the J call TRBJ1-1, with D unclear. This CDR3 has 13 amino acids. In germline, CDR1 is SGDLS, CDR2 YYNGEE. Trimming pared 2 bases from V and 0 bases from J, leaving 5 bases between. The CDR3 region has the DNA TGTGCCAGCAGCGTGACGGTGAACACTGAAGCTTTCTTT. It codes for CASSVTVNTEAFF.

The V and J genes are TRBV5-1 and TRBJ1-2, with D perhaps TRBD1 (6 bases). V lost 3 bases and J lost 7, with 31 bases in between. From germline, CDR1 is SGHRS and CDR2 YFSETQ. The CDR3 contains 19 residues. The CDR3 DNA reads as TGCGCCAGCAGCTCCCGGGGTGGGATATACAGGGATGGAAGTACTGGCTACACCTTC. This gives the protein CASSSRGGIYRDGSTGYTF.

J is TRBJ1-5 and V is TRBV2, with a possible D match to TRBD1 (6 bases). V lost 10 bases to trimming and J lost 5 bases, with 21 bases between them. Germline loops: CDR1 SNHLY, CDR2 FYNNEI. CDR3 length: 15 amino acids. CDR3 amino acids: CAIGDTAGTYQPQHF. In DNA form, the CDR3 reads TGTGCCATCGGGGACACAGCGGGAACTTATCAGCCCCAGCATTTT.

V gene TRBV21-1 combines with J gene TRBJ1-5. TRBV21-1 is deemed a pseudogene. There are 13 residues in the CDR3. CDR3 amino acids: CASKVGSRQPQHF. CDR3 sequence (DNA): TGTGCCAGCAAAGTCGGGTCCCGGCAGCCCCAGCATTTT.

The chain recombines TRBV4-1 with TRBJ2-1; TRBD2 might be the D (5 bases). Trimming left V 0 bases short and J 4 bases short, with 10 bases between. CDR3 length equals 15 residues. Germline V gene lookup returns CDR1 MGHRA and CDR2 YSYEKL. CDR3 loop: CASSQDLGLYNEQFF. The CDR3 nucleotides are TGCGCCAGCAGCCAAGATCTTGGACTGTACAATGAGCAGTTCTTC.

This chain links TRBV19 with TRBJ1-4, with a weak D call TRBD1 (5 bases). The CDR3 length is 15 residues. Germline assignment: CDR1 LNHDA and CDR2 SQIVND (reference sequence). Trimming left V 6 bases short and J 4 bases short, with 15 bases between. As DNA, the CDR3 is TGTGCCAGTAGGGATTCGGACGGACATAATGAAAAACTGTTTTTT. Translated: CASRDSDGHNEKLFF.

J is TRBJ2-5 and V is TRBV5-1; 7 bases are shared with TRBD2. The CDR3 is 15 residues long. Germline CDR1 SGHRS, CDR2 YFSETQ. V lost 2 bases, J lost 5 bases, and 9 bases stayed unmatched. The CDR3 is CASSLMSGVAETQYF. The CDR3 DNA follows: TGCGCCAGCAGCTTAATGAGCGGGGTGGCGGAGACCCAGTACTTC.

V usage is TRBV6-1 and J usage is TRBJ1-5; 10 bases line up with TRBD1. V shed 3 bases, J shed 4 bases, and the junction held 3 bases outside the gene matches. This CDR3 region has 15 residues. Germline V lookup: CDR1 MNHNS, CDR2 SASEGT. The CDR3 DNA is TGTGCCAGCAGTGATTGGACAGGGGGAAATCAGCCCCAGCATTTT. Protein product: CASSDWTGGNQPQHF.

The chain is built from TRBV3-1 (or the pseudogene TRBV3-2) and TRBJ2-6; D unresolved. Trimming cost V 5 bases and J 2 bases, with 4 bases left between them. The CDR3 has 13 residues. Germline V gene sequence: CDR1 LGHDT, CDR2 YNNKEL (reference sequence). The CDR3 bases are TGTGCCAGCAGCATCACTGGGGCCAACGTCCTGACTTTC. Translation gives CASSITGANVLTF.

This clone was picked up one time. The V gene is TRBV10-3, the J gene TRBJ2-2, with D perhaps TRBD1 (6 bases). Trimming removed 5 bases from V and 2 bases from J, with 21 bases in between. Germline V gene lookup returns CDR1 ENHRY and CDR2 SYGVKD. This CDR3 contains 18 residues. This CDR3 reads CAISQTTSGTPNTGELFF. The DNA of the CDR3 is TGTGCCATCAGTCAGACAACTTCCGGGACACCTAACACCGGGGAGCTGTTTTTT.

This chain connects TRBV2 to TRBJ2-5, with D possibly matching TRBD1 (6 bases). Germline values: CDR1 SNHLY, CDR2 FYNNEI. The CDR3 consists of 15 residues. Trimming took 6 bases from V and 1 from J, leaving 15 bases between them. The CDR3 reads CASRETRTAQETQYF. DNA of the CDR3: TGTGCCAGCAGAGAGACCCGGACAGCCCAAGAGACCCAGTACTTC.

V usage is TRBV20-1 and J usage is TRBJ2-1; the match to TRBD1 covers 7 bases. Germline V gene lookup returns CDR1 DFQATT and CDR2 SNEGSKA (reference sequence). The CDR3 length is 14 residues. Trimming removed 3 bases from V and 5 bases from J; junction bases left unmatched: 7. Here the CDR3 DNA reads TGCAGTGCTAGTACAGGGGCCCCTAACAATGAGCAGTTCTTC. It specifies CSASTGAPNNEQFF.

CDR3 DNA sequence: TGTGCCATCAGTGAGGATGCAGGGGGAAGGTACGAGCAGTACTTC. This gives the protein CAISEDAGGRYEQYF. The V call is TRBV10-3, the J call TRBJ2-7; 7 bases are a match to TRBD1. The CDR3 runs to 15 residues. Germline values: CDR1 ENHRY, CDR2 SYGVKD. V gave up 2 bases and J gave up 4 bases; unmatched junction bases: 8.

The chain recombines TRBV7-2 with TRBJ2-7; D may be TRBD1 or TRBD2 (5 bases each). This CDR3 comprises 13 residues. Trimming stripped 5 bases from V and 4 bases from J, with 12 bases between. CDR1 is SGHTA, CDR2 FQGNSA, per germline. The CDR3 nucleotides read TGTGCCAGCAGCCTCCATGGGGGTTACGAGCAGTACTTC. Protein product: CASSLHGGYEQYF.

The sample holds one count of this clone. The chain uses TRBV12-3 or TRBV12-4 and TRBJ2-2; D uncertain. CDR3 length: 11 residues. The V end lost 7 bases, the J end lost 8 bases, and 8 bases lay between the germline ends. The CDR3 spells CASTLIGELFF. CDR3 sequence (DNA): TGTGCCAGCACCTTAATTGGGGAGCTGTTTTTT.

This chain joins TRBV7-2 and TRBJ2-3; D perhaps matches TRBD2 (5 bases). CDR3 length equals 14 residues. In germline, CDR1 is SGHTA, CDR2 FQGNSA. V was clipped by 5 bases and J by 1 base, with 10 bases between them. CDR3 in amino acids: CASSPLSGTDTQYF. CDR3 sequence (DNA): TGTGCCAGCAGCCCCCTTAGCGGCACAGATACGCAGTATTTT. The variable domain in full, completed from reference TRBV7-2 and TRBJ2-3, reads GAGVSQSPSNKVTEKGKDVELRCDPISGHTALYWYRQSLGQGLEFLIYFQGNSAPDKSGLPSDRFSAERTGGSVSTLTIQRTQQEDSAVYLCASSPLSGTDTQYFGPGTRLTVL.

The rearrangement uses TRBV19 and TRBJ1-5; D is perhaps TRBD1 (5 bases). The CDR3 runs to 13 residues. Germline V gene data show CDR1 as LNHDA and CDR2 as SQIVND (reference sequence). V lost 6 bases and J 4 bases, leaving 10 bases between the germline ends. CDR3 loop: CASRAGGNQPQHF. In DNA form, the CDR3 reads TGTGCCAGTAGGGCTGGGGGGAATCAGCCCCAGCATTTT.

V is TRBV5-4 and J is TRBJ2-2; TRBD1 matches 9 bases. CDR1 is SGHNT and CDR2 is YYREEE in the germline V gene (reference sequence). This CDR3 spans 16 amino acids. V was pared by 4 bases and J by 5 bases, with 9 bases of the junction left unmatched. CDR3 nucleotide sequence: TGTGCCAGCAGCAACCCGGGACAGGGAATAACCGGGGAGCTGTTTTTT. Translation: CASSNPGQGITGELFF.

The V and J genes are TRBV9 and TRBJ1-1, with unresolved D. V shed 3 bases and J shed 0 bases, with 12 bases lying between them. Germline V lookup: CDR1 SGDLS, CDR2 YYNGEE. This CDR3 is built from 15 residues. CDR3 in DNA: TGTGCCAGCAGCGGGAGCCGTGGACTGAACACTGAAGCTTTCTTT. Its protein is CASSGSRGLNTEAFF. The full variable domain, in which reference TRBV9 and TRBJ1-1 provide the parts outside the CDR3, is DSGVTQTPKHLITATGQRVTLRCSPRSGDLSVYWYQQSLDQGLQFLIQYYNGEERAKGNILERFSAQQFPDLHSELNLSSLELGDSALYFCASSGSRGLNTEAFFGQGTRLTVV.

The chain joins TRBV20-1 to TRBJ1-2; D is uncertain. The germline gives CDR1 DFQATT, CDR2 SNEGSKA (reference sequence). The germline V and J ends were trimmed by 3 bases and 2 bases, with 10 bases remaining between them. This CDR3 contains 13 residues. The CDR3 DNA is TGCAGTGCTAGTAAACGGCCAAACTATGGCTACACCTTC. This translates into CSASKRPNYGYTF.

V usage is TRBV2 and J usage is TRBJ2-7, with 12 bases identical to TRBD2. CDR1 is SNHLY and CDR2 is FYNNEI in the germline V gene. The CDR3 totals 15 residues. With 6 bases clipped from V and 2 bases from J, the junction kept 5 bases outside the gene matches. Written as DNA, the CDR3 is TGTGCCAGCAGGCGACTAGCGGGGGACCCCTACGAGCAGTACTTC. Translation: CASRRLAGDPYEQYF.